This T cell receptor (beta chain) was observed in a study of blood T cell repertoires in COVID-19. Study-wide context: Nucleic acid was either cDNA or gDNA, and it came from T cells, B-cell-depleted T cells, or PBMCs.

How the authors handled the data: Cell counts per sample came from amplifying reference gene primers. Profiling relied on immunoSEQ multiplex PCR, and the TCRdb table lists in-frame clones only, not all of them. From that table come the V and J calls and clone size; the DNA was used to work out D and trimming. The sample has over 100,000 clones, around 90% seen once; the top ten hold 3%. The CDR3 has 14 amino acids. J gave up 0 bases and V 10 bases, and 6 bases lay outside the gene matches. CDR1 and CDR2 (germline): LGHNA, YNFKEQ. The chain carries TRBV4-2 and TRBJ2-3, with 8 bases fitting TRBD2. The sequenced material came from peripheral blood. The receptor was derived from a man aged 50-60 years with active or convalescent COVID-19. The CDR3 region is CATHSGVSTDTQYF. The CDR3 nucleotides read TGTGCCACCCATAGCGGGGTTAGCACAGATACGCAGTATTTT.